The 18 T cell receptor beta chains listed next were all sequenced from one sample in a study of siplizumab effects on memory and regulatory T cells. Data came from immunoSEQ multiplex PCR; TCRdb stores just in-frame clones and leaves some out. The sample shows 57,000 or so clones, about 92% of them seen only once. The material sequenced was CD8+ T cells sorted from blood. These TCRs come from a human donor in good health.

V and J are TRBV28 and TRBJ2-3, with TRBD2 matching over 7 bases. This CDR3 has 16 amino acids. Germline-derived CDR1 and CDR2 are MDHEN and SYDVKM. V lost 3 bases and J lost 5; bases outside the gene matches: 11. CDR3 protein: CASSFEAAGAEDTQYF. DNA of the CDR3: TGTGCCAGCAGTTTCGAGGCTGCGGGAGCGGAAGATACGCAGTATTTT. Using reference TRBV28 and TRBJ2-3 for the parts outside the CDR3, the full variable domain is DVKVTQSSRYLVKRTGEKVFLECVQDMDHENMFWYRQDPGLGLRLIYFSYDVKMKEKGDIPEGYSVSREKKERFSLILESASTNQTSMYLCASSFEAAGAEDTQYFGPGTRLTVL.

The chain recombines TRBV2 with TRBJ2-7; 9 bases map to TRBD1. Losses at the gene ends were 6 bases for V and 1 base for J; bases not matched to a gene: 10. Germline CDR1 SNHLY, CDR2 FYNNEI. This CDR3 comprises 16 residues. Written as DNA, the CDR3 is TGTGCCAGCAGCCAACGAACCGGGACAGGGTCCTACGAGCAGTACTTC. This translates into CASSQRTGTGSYEQYF.

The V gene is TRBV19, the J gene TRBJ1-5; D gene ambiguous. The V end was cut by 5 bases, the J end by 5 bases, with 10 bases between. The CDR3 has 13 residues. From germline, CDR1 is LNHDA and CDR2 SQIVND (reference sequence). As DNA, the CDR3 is TGTGCCAGTAGTTTCCGGACGGATCAGCCCCAGCATTTT. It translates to CASSFRTDQPQHF.

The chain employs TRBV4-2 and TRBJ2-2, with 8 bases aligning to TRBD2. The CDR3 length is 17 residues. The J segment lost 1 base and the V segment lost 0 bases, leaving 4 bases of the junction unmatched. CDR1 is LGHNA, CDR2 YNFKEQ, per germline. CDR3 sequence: CASSQDPLAGNTGELFF. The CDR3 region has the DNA TGTGCCAGCAGCCAAGATCCGCTAGCGGGGAACACCGGGGAGCTGTTTTTT.

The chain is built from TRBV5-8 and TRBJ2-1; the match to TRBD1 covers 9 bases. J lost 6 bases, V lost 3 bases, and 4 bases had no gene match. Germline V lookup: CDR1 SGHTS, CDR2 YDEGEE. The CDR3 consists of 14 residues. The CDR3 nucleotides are TGTGCCAGCAGCTGGACAGGGGCGGCCAATGAGCAGTTCTTC. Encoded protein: CASSWTGAANEQFF.

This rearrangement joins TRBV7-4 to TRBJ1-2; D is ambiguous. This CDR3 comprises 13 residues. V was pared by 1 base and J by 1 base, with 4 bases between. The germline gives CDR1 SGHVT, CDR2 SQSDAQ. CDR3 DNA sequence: TGTGCCAGCAGCTTAGACCTTAACTATGGCTACACCTTC. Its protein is CASSLDLNYGYTF.

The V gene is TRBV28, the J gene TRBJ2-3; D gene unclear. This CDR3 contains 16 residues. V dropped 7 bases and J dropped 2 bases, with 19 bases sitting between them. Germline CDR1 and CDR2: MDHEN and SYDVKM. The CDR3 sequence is CASNSIGRHLTDTQYF. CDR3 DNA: TGTGCCAGCAACAGCATCGGCAGACACCTCACAGATACGCAGTATTTT.

The CDR3 region has the DNA TGTGCCAGCAGCTCAAAGACAGGGAGGAACACCGGGGAGCTGTTTTTT. Translated: CASSSKTGRNTGELFF. The chain employs TRBV7-6 and TRBJ2-2, with 7 positions matching TRBD1. V shed 4 bases and J 1 base; nucleotides not matched to a gene: 6. The CDR3 consists of 16 residues. CDR1 is SGHVS, CDR2 FNYEAQ, per germline. The full variable domain, rest sourced from reference TRBV7-6 and TRBJ2-2, is GAGVSQSPRYKVTKRGQDVALRCDPISGHVSLYWYRQALGQGPEFLTYFNYEAQQDKSGLPNDRFSAERPEGSISTLTIQRTEQRDSAMYRCASSSKTGRNTGELFFGEGSRLTVL.

Written as DNA, the CDR3 is TGTGCCAGCAGGACTAGCGGAGCCTACGAGCAGTACTTC. This sequence encodes CASRTSGAYEQYF. V gene TRBV25-1 combines with J gene TRBJ2-7, with TRBD2 matching over 9 bases. CDR1 is MGHDK and CDR2 is SYGVNS in the germline V gene. The ends lost 6 bases at V and 2 bases at J; junction bases unmatched: 2. The CDR3 spans 13 residues.

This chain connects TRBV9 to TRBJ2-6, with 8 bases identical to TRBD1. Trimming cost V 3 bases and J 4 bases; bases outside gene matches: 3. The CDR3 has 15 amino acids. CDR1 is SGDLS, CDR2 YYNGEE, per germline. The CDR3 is CASSGTGSGANVLTF. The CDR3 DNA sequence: TGTGCCAGCAGCGGGACAGGGTCCGGGGCCAACGTCCTGACTTTC.

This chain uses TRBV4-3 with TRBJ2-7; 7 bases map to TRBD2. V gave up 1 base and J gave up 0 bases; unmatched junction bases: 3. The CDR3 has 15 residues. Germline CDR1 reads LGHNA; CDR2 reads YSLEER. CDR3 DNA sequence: TGCGCCAGCAGCCAAGCCCCTAGCGGCTCCTACGAGCAGTACTTC. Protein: CASSQAPSGSYEQYF.

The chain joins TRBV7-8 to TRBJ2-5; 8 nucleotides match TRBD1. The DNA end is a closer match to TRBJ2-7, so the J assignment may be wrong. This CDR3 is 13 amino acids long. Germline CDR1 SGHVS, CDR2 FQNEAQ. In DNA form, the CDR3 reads TGTGCCAGCAGCCCCGGACAGGGATACGAGCAGTACTTC. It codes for CASSPGQGYEQYF.

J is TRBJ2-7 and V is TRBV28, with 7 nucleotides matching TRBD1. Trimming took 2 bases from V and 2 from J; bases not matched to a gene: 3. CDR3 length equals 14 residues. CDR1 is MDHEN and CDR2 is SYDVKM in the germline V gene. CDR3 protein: CASSLQGVTYEQYF. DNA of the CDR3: TGTGCCAGCAGTTTACAGGGGGTCACCTACGAGCAGTACTTC.

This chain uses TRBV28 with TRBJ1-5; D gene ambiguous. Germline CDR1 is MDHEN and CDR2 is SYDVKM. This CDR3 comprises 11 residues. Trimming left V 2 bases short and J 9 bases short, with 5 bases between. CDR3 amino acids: CASSLDPPQHF. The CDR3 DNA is TGTGCCAGCAGTTTAGACCCGCCCCAGCATTTT.

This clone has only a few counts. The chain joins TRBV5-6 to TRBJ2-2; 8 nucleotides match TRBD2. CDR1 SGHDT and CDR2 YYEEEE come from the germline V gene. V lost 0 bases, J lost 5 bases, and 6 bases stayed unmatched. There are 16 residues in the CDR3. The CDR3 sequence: CASSLVAGGRTGELFF. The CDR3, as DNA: TGTGCCAGCAGCTTGGTCGCGGGAGGAAGAACCGGGGAGCTGTTTTTT.

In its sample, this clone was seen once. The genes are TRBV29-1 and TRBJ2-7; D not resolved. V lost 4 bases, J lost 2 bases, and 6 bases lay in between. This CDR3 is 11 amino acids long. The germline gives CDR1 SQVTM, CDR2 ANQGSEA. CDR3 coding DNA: TGCAGCGTTGTCTTAACCTACGAGCAGTACTTC. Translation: CSVVLTYEQYF.

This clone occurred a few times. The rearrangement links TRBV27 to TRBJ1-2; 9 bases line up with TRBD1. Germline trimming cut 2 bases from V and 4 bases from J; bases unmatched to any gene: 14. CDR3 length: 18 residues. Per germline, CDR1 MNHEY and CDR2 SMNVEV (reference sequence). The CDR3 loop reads CASSLMVGGGQGGYGYTF. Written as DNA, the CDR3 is TGTGCCAGCAGTTTAATGGTCGGTGGGGGACAGGGCGGCTATGGCTACACCTTC.

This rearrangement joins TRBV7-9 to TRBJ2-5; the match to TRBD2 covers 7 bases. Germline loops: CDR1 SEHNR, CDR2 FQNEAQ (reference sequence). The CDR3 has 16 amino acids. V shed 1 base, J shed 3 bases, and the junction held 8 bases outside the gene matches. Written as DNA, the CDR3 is TGTGCCAGCAGCTTAGGCGTGGGAGGGCCGGAAGAGACCCAGTACTTC. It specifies CASSLGVGGPEETQYF.